The present T cell receptor (beta chain) was sequenced within a study of early T cells in non-severe SARS-CoV-2 infection. Individually, cDNA molecules had unique molecular identifiers attached to them. TCRdb processed the 5' RACE reads anew with MiXCR; each CDR3 protein has one entry. This sample has about 33,000 distinct CDR3 sequences; over 4.5% occur once, and the top ten carry 11% to 15%. At least ten counts were recorded for this clonotype. This CDR3 is built from 13 residues. Deletions cut 4 bases from V and 7 bases from J, with 11 bases between. Germline assignment: CDR1 SGDLS and CDR2 YYNGEE.

The sequencing sample was made of whole blood. The origin of this receptor is an adult who was a healthcare worker with PCR-confirmed SARS-CoV-2 infection or an uninfected control (not recorded which). The J gene is TRBJ2-2, the V gene TRBV9; D ambiguous. In DNA, the CDR3 is TGTGCCAGCAGCTTCAGTGCGGACGGGGAGCTGTTTTTT. This codes for CASSFSADGELFF.